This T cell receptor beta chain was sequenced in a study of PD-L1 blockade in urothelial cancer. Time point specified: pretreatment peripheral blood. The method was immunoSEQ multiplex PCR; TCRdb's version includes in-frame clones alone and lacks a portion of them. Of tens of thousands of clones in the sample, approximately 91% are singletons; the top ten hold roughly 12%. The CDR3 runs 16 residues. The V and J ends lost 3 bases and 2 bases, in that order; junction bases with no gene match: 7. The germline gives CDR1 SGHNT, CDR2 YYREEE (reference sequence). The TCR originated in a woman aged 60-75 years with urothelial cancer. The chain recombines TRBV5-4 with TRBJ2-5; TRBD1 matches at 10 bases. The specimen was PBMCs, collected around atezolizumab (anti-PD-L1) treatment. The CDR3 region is CASSSGTGVAQETQYF. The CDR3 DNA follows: TGTGCCAGCAGCTCAGGGACAGGGGTCGCACAAGAGACCCAGTACTTC.